This T cell receptor (beta chain) was captured in a study of blood T cell repertoires in COVID-19. Turning to the study itself: PBMCs, B-cell-depleted T cells, or T cells were the source of the cDNA or gDNA that made up the material.

TCRdb's table, derived via immunoSEQ multiplex PCR, lists solely in-frame clones and lacks some. The table has approximately 240,000 clones, 82% seen once. V lost 6 bases to trimming and J lost 7 bases; unmatched junction nucleotides: 8. This CDR3 has 14 residues. Germline V gene sequence: CDR1 SNHLY, CDR2 FYNNEI. This rearrangement joins TRBV2 to TRBJ2-7, with 11 bases fitting TRBD1. The clonotype originates from a woman aged 80 or older with active or convalescent COVID-19. The sequencing sample was made of peripheral blood. The CDR3 nucleotides read TGTGCCAGCAGGGGGACAGGGGGTATTGGGGAGCAGTACTTC. It codes for CASRGTGGIGEQYF.